This T cell receptor (beta chain) stems from a study of cytomegalovirus exposure and HLA in healthy donors. This clone was detected once. There are 13 residues in the CDR3. CDR1 is MGHRA, CDR2 YSYEKL, per germline. The V gene lost 3 bases and the J gene lost 9 bases, with 12 bases spanning the gap. The PCR had 60 Vbeta and 13 Jbeta primers. The repertoire was sequenced with immunoSEQ multiplex PCR; TCRdb's copy has only in-frame clones and lacks some. Here the sample spans roughly 150,000 clones, about two thirds being singletons. This TCR derives from a young woman in good health and CMV-seronegative. This chain links TRBV4-1 with TRBJ1-5; D not resolved. Sample: PBMCs. This CDR3 is CASSQEAIGPQHF. For the CDR3, the DNA is TGCGCCAGCAGCCAGGAGGCAATCGGGCCCCAGCATTTT.